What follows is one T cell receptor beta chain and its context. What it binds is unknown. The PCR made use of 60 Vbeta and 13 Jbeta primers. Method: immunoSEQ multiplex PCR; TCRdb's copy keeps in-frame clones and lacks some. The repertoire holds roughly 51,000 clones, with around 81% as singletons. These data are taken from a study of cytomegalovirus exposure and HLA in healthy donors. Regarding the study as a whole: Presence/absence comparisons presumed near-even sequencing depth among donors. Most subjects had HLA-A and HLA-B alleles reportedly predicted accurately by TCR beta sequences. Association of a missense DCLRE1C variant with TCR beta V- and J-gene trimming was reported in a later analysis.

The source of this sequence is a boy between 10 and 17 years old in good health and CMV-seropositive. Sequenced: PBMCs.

The CDR3 is CSVGFSAAETQYF. In DNA, the CDR3 is TGCAGCGTTGGTTTCTCCGCGGCGGAGACCCAGTACTTC. The J gene is TRBJ2-5, the V gene TRBV29-1; D gene unclear. Trimming stripped 4 bases from V and 5 bases from J, with 14 bases between. From germline, CDR1 is SQVTM and CDR2 ANQGSEA. The CDR3 contains 13 residues.